One sample yielded the 10 T cell receptor beta chains listed below, sequenced in a study of cytotoxic CD8 clonotypes in ibrutinib-treated CLL. Libraries were prepared by immunoSEQ multiplex PCR; TCRdb keeps only in-frame clonotypes and omits some of them. The table includes just over 200,000 clones, about 75% detected once. Here the sequenced sample was PBMCs, taken after 12 months of ibrutinib treatment. All receptors derive from a human donor with chronic lymphocytic leukemia.

The chain recombines TRBV7-6 with TRBJ2-2, with 13 bases aligning to TRBD2. The junction had 6 bases not matched to a gene; V was cut back by 0 bases and J by 2 bases. CDR3 size: 19 residues. CDR1 is SGHVS and CDR2 is FNYEAQ in the germline V gene. The CDR3 reads CASSLAVLAGGPNTGELFF. CDR3 in DNA: TGTGCCAGCAGCTTAGCGGTACTAGCGGGAGGGCCAAACACCGGGGAGCTGTTTTTT.

V gene TRBV7-2 combines with J gene TRBJ2-7, with D perhaps given as TRBD1 or TRBD2 (5 bases each). Germline V gene lookup returns CDR1 SGHTA and CDR2 FQGNSA. The CDR3 loop spans 14 amino acids. Trimming took off 4 bases at V and 5 bases at J, with 15 bases between the two ends. As DNA, the CDR3 is TGTGCCAGCAGCTCTCGACCGGGGCATAACGAGCAGTACTTC. It specifies CASSSRPGHNEQYF.

The chain employs TRBV5-1 and TRBJ1-2, with D perhaps matching TRBD1 (5 bases). Trimming took off 4 bases at V and 7 bases at J, with 20 bases between the two ends. The CDR3 sequence is 15 residues long. Germline CDR1 SGHRS, CDR2 YFSETQ. As DNA, the CDR3 is TGCGCCAGCAGCCCGACACAGGACGCGATAGGTGGCTACACCTTC. As protein: CASSPTQDAIGGYTF.

The rearrangement links TRBV27 to TRBJ2-7; 13 positions agree with TRBD2. The V gene end was trimmed by 6 bases and the J gene end by 5 bases; junction bases not matched to a gene: 7. Per germline, CDR1 MNHEY and CDR2 SMNVEV (reference sequence). The CDR3 contains 15 residues. The CDR3 nucleotides are TGTGCCAGCAGGGGCCTAGGACTAGCGGGAGACGAGCAGTACTTC. It translates to CASRGLGLAGDEQYF.

The V gene is TRBV4-3, the J gene TRBJ1-3; the D gene is possibly TRBD1 (5 bases). The CDR3 totals 15 residues. Trimming removed 5 bases from V and 3 bases from J, with 14 bases in between. CDR1 and CDR2 (germline): LGHNA, YSLEER. The CDR3 DNA reads TGCGCCAGCAGCTCCCAGGTGGGGGGTGGAAACACCATATATTTT. It codes for CASSSQVGGGNTIYF.

The genes are TRBV9 and TRBJ2-3; 9 bases agree with TRBD2. J was trimmed by 4 bases and V by 4 bases; bases with no gene match: 7. This CDR3 is 15 amino acids long. Germline lookup yields CDR1 SGDLS and CDR2 YYNGEE. The CDR3 DNA is TGTGCCAGCAGCCCAAGCGGGGGGTGGTCAGATACGCAGTATTTT. Residues: CASSPSGGWSDTQYF.

The V gene is TRBV18, the J gene TRBJ2-7; no definite D call. The V and J ends lost 6 bases and 0 bases respectively, with 3 bases between them. Per the germline V gene, CDR1 is KGHSH and CDR2 is LQKENI. CDR3 length: 11 amino acids. The CDR3 loop reads CASSSSYEQYF. CDR3 DNA sequence: TGTGCCAGCTCGTCCTCCTACGAGCAGTACTTC.

This clone turned up a few times. CDR3 DNA: TGTGCCAGCAGCTCTCGTGGGTGGGGCGGCTACACCTTC. It yields the protein CASSSRGWGGYTF. The chain carries TRBV7-6 and TRBJ1-2; perhaps TRBD1 as D (5 bases). The V end lost 4 bases, the J end lost 8 bases, and 14 bases lay between the germline ends. CDR1 is SGHVS and CDR2 is FNYEAQ in the germline V gene. The CDR3 loop spans 13 amino acids.

The chain combines TRBV28 with TRBJ2-5; 11 nucleotides agree with TRBD2. The CDR3 length is 16 residues. Trimming removed 8 bases from V and 5 bases from J; junction bases left unmatched: 13. Germline loops: CDR1 MDHEN, CDR2 SYDVKM. The CDR3 loop reads CASGTYLAGGMETQYF. CDR3 DNA sequence: TGTGCCAGCGGAACTTATCTAGCGGGAGGTATGGAGACCCAGTACTTC.

This CDR3 is CASSLAPGLAVEQYF. CDR3 DNA: TGCGCCAGCAGCTTGGCTCCCGGACTAGCGGTGGAGCAGTACTTC. The genes are TRBV5-1 and TRBJ2-7, with 10 bases that match TRBD2. The CDR3 consists of 15 residues. The junction had 7 bases not matched to a gene; V was cut back by 0 bases and J by 7 bases. Germline V CDR1 and CDR2: SGHRS, YFSETQ.